These 28 T cell receptor beta chains originate from one sample sequenced in a study of shared clonotypes between healthy human individuals. TCRdb's copy holds only in-frame clones and misses some; the assay was immunoSEQ multiplex PCR. The sample consists of 2 million to 3 million clones, 80% to 95% of them appearing once. Sequences were obtained from naive CD4+ T cells from PBMCs. Subset here: CD45RA+ positively selected. These receptors came from a man between 18 and 29 years old in good health. Some clones in this sample may be carry-over from other donors' samples.

The chain has TRBV5-6 and TRBJ2-3; 7 nucleotides match TRBD2. The germline CDR1 and CDR2 sequences are SGHDT and YYEEEE. The CDR3 sequence is 15 residues long. V gave up 1 base and J gave up 2 bases; unmatched junction bases: 4. For the CDR3, the DNA is TGTGCCAGCAGCTTGACTAGCGAAACCACAGATACGCAGTATTTT. It is translated as CASSLTSETTDTQYF. Looking up the rest from reference TRBV5-6 and TRBJ2-3 gives the full variable domain: DAGVTQSPTHLIKTRGQQVTLRCSPKSGHDTVSWYQQALGQGPQFIFQYYEEEERQRGNFPDRFSGHQFPNYSSELNVNALLLGDSALYLCASSLTSETTDTQYFGPGTRLTVL.

The chain links TRBV19 to TRBJ2-3; TRBD2 might be the D (7 bases). The V gene's germline CDR1 is LNHDA and CDR2 SQIVND (reference sequence). The CDR3 has 15 amino acids. V lost 7 bases and J lost 6, with 20 bases in between. CDR3 DNA sequence: TGTGCCAGTACATCAGGGGCGGGAGTATCGGATACGCAGTATTTT. As protein: CASTSGAGVSDTQYF.

The V gene is TRBV6-5, the J gene TRBJ2-7; 10 bases agree with TRBD1. The junction had 8 bases not matched to a gene; V was cut back by 4 bases and J by 2 bases. CDR3 length equals 16 residues. The germline CDR1 and CDR2 sequences are MNHEY and SVGAGI. Here the CDR3 reads CASSSPGQGVAYEQYF. The CDR3 DNA sequence: TGTGCCAGCAGTTCTCCCGGACAGGGGGTGGCCTACGAGCAGTACTTC.

The rearrangement links TRBV5-8 to TRBJ2-1, with D possibly being TRBD1 (5 bases). Germline loops: CDR1 SGHTS, CDR2 YDEGEE. CDR3 size: 18 residues. Trimming took off 8 bases at V and 0 bases at J, with 24 bases between the two ends. DNA for the CDR3: TGTGCCAGATTGACAGATCGGATGGTAGCCCACTCCTACAATGAGCAGTTCTTC. This codes for CARLTDRMVAHSYNEQFF.

In DNA form, the CDR3 reads TGTGCCAGCTCCCCCGGGACAAACCGCGAGACCCAGTACTTC. The encoded protein is CASSPGTNRETQYF. The genes are TRBV18 and TRBJ2-5; D may be TRBD1 (6 bases). Looked up from germline, CDR1 is KGHSH and CDR2 is LQKENI. The CDR3 has 14 amino acids. The V end was cut by 6 bases, the J end by 5 bases, with 16 bases between.

This chain connects TRBV28 to TRBJ2-4; a possible D gene is TRBD2 (7 bases). CDR1 is MDHEN and CDR2 is SYDVKM in the germline V gene. CDR3 size: 14 residues. V was pared by 3 bases and J by 10 bases, with 16 bases between. Here the CDR3 reads CASSFGGAVGIQYF. The CDR3 coding sequence is TGTGCCAGCAGTTTTGGGGGGGCGGTTGGTATTCAGTACTTC. The full variable domain, in which reference TRBV28 and TRBJ2-4 provide the parts outside the CDR3, is DVKVTQSSRYLVKRTGEKVFLECVQDMDHENMFWYRQDPGLGLRLIYFSYDVKMKEKGDIPEGYSVSREKKERFSLILESASTNQTSMYLCASSFGGAVGIQYFGAGTRLSVL.

The genes are TRBV5-1 and TRBJ2-1, with D hard to call. Trimming shortened V by 4 bases and J by 2 bases, and 13 bases separated the two germline ends. The CDR3 runs 15 residues. The germline V gene has CDR1 SGHRS and CDR2 YFSETQ. CDR3 sequence reads: CASSAAVSTYNEQFF. The CDR3, as DNA: TGCGCCAGCAGCGCGGCGGTCTCCACCTACAATGAGCAGTTCTTC.

This chain joins TRBV6-5 and TRBJ2-4, with D perhaps matching TRBD1 (6 bases). Trimming shortened V by 0 bases and J by 5 bases, and 11 bases separated the two germline ends. The CDR3 consists of 15 residues. Germline assignment: CDR1 MNHEY and CDR2 SVGAGI. The CDR3 DNA sequence: TGTGCCAGCAGTTACTCGTCCAGGGGTGAAAACATTCAGTACTTC. It yields the protein CASSYSSRGENIQYF.

In nucleotides, the CDR3 is TGTGCCAGCAGCGTGGCCCCCGGGTTTAATGATGAGCAGTTCTTC. Protein: CASSVAPGFNDEQFF. V gene TRBV9 combines with J gene TRBJ2-1, with no clear D. The CDR3 totals 15 residues. CDR1 is SGDLS, CDR2 YYNGEE, per germline. Between the trimmed V and J ends, which lost 2 bases and 8 bases, there was a span of 17 bases.

The chain uses TRBV30 and TRBJ1-4; weak D call: TRBD1 (5 bases). Germline V gene lookup returns CDR1 GTSNPN and CDR2 SVGIG (reference sequence). The CDR3 contains 13 residues. Trimming stripped 1 base from V and 7 bases from J, with 10 bases between. CDR3 loop: CAWSARRGEKLFF. CDR3 sequence (DNA): TGTGCCTGGAGTGCTCGGAGGGGTGAAAAACTGTTTTTT.

V and J are TRBV5-1 and TRBJ1-2; 7 nucleotides align to TRBD1. The CDR3 is 14 residues long. Looked up from germline, CDR1 is SGHRS and CDR2 is YFSETQ. Trimming at V came to 7 bases and at J to 3 bases, leaving 9 bases not matched to a gene. CDR3 nucleotides: TGCGCCAGCGGCCCGGACAGGCCCGACTATGGCTACACCTTC. It yields the protein CASGPDRPDYGYTF.

The V call is TRBV2, the J call TRBJ2-5, with a weak D call TRBD1 (6 bases). CDR3 length: 14 amino acids. Trimming took off 11 bases at V and 1 base at J, with 17 bases between the two ends. Germline values: CDR1 SNHLY, CDR2 FYNNEI. CDR3: CACQNRESQETQYF. The CDR3 DNA follows: TGTGCCTGTCAAAACAGGGAATCCCAAGAGACCCAGTACTTC.

Points on this clone: The identical CDR3 is also encoded by other nucleotide sequences in the sample. The chain joins TRBV9 to TRBJ1-2, with D unresolved. Germline V gene sequence: CDR1 SGDLS, CDR2 YYNGEE. This CDR3 is 12 amino acids long. Trimming removed 4 bases from V and 8 bases from J, with 12 bases in between. The CDR3 coding sequence is TGTGCCAGCAGCAGGGAGGGTGGAGGCTACACCTTC. Translated: CASSREGGGYTF.

The V and J genes are TRBV7-8 and TRBJ2-3; D is unresolved. The V gene lost 4 bases and the J gene lost 2 bases, with 7 bases spanning the gap. CDR3 size: 13 residues. CDR1 SGHVS and CDR2 FQNEAQ come from the germline V gene. CDR3 nucleotide sequence: TGTGCCAGCAGCTCTTACCCCACAGATACGCAGTATTTT. Amino acid sequence: CASSSYPTDTQYF.

The rearrangement uses TRBV5-1 and TRBJ2-5; a possible D gene is TRBD1 (6 bases). Germline lookup yields CDR1 SGHRS and CDR2 YFSETQ. Trimming stripped 3 bases from V and 3 bases from J, with 9 bases between. The length of the CDR3 is 13 residues. In nucleotides, the CDR3 is TGCGCCAGCAGCTCCCGACAGGAAGAGACCCAGTACTTC. Its protein product is CASSSRQEETQYF.

The chain links TRBV4-1 to TRBJ2-4; D assignment may be TRBD1 or TRBD2 (5 bases each). Germline V CDR1 and CDR2: MGHRA, YSYEKL. V was trimmed by 0 bases and J by 2 bases, leaving 14 bases between them. The CDR3 loop spans 17 amino acids. The CDR3: CASSQDSTREPKNIQYF. In DNA form, the CDR3 reads TGCGCCAGCAGCCAAGATTCTACCAGGGAGCCCAAAAACATTCAGTACTTC.

The rearrangement uses TRBV28 and TRBJ2-7; 9 bases are shared with TRBD2. The germline V gene has CDR1 MDHEN and CDR2 SYDVKM. V dropped 6 bases and J dropped 3; count of bases not matched to a gene: 6. The CDR3 consists of 14 residues. The DNA for the CDR3 is TGTGCCAGCAGGGTAGCGGGAGTCGGCTACGAGCAGTACTTC. It codes for CASRVAGVGYEQYF. The full variable domain, completed using reference TRBV28 and TRBJ2-7, is DVKVTQSSRYLVKRTGEKVFLECVQDMDHENMFWYRQDPGLGLRLIYFSYDVKMKEKGDIPEGYSVSREKKERFSLILESASTNQTSMYLCASRVAGVGYEQYFGPGTRLTVT.

Only a few counts were recorded for this clone. V usage is TRBV29-1 and J usage is TRBJ2-3; D unclear. Germline V lookup: CDR1 SQVTM, CDR2 ANQGSEA. This CDR3 is 13 amino acids long. V lost 6 bases and J 0 bases, leaving 10 bases between the germline ends. For the CDR3, the DNA is TGCAGCGTAATGGACGGGAGCACAGATACGCAGTATTTT. As protein: CSVMDGSTDTQYF.

This clone was found once. This chain connects TRBV18 to TRBJ2-3; D could derive from TRBD1 or TRBD2 (5 bases each). Germline CDR1 and CDR2: KGHSH and LQKENI. The CDR3 runs 15 residues. Trimming shortened V by 3 bases and J by 0 bases, and 10 bases separated the two germline ends. Here the CDR3 DNA reads TGTGCCAGCTCACCGAGGGGTGCTAGCACAGATACGCAGTATTTT. Its translation is CASSPRGASTDTQYF.

The sample holds one count of this clone. This sequence joins TRBV10-3 and TRBJ2-5; tentative D call: TRBD2 (6 bases). In germline, CDR1 is ENHRY, CDR2 SYGVKD. This CDR3 comprises 15 residues. Trimming left V 4 bases short and J 4 bases short, with 16 bases between. CDR3 loop: CAISAGARGGETQYF. The CDR3, as DNA: TGTGCCATCAGTGCTGGGGCTCGGGGAGGAGAGACCCAGTACTTC.

V usage is TRBV11-2 and J usage is TRBJ1-3, with D unresolved. From germline, CDR1 is SGHAT and CDR2 FQNNGV. Trimming pared 1 base from V and 7 bases from J, leaving 11 bases between. This CDR3 contains 14 residues. The CDR3 protein is CASSLVPLENTIYF. CDR3 nucleotide sequence: TGTGCCAGCAGCTTAGTTCCCCTTGAGAACACCATATATTTT.

The J gene is TRBJ2-2, the V gene TRBV7-6, with D possibly called TRBD1 or TRBD2 (5 bases each). The CDR3 totals 15 residues. The V gene's germline CDR1 is SGHVS and CDR2 FNYEAQ. V was shortened by 1 base and J by 5 bases, with 11 bases between the two germline ends. The CDR3 DNA sequence: TGTGCCAGCAGCTTAGGCCGGGGCGCAACCGGGGAGCTGTTTTTT. Its translation is CASSLGRGATGELFF.

The rearrangement joins TRBV6-1 to TRBJ2-7; tentatively, D is TRBD2 (6 bases). Germline loops: CDR1 MNHNS, CDR2 SASEGT. Trimming stripped 6 bases from V and 3 bases from J, with 18 bases between. This CDR3 is built from 15 residues. Written as DNA, the CDR3 is TGTGCCAGCAGGACGGTCGCGGGAACAATCTACGAGCAGTACTTC. Translating it yields CASRTVAGTIYEQYF.

The genes are TRBV7-2 and TRBJ2-3, with unresolved D. V was cut by 1 base and J by 2 bases, with 13 bases left in between. Germline-derived CDR1 and CDR2 are SGHTA and FQGNSA. The CDR3 runs 16 residues. CDR3 nucleotides: TGTGCCAGCAGCTTAGATAGGACCATCCCCACAGATACGCAGTATTTT. As protein: CASSLDRTIPTDTQYF.

This clone is a singleton in its sample. The rearrangement uses TRBV5-1 and TRBJ2-5; no definite D call. Germline V gene sequence: CDR1 SGHRS, CDR2 YFSETQ. This CDR3 region has 12 residues. V was shortened by 4 bases and J by 7 bases, with 11 bases between the two germline ends. The CDR3 here is CASSAAPGTQYF. DNA for the CDR3: TGCGCCAGCAGCGCCGCCCCAGGGACCCAGTACTTC.

Turning to this clone: Distinct nucleotide sequences in the sample also encode this CDR3. The genes are TRBV5-1 and TRBJ2-5; unclear D gene. This CDR3 region has 13 residues. V lost 0 bases to trimming and J lost 3 bases, with 6 bases between them. In germline, CDR1 is SGHRS, CDR2 YFSETQ. This chain's CDR3 is CASSLVAKETQYF. The CDR3 coding sequence is TGCGCCAGCAGCTTGGTTGCAAAAGAGACCCAGTACTTC.

The CDR3 loop is CASSDGQPPGELFF. Written as DNA, the CDR3 is TGTGCCAGCAGCGACGGACAGCCGCCCGGGGAGCTGTTTTTT. The gene calls are TRBV7-8 and TRBJ2-2; possibly TRBD1 for D (6 bases). This CDR3 comprises 14 residues. Per the germline V gene, CDR1 is SGHVS and CDR2 is FQNEAQ. V was cut by 5 bases and J by 6 bases, with 13 bases left in between.

This chain joins TRBV2 and TRBJ2-7; TRBD2 agrees at 14 bases. Germline CDR1 is SNHLY and CDR2 is FYNNEI. Trimming cost V 4 bases and J 5 bases; bases outside gene matches: 4. This CDR3 has 15 residues. The CDR3 sequence is CASSAETSGRDEQYF. In DNA, the CDR3 is TGTGCCAGCAGTGCTGAGACTAGCGGGAGGGACGAGCAGTACTTC.